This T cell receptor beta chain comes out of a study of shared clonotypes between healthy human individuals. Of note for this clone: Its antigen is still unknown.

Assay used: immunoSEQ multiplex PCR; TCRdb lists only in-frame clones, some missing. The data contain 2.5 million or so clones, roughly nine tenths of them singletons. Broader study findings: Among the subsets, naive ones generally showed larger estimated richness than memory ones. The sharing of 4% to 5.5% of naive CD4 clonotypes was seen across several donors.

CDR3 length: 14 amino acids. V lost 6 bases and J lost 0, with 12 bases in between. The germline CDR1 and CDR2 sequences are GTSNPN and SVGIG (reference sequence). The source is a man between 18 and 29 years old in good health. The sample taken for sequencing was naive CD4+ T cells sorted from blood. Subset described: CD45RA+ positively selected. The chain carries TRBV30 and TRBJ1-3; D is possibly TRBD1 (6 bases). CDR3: CACYKGDSGNTIYF. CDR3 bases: TGTGCCTGCTACAAGGGGGACTCTGGAAACACCATATATTTT. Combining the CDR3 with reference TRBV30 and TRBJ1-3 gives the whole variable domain SQTIHQWPATLVQPVGSPLSLECTVEGTSNPNLYWYRQAAGRGLQLLFYSVGIGQISSEVPQNLSASRPQDRQFILSSKKLLLSDSGFYLCACYKGDSGNTIYFGEGSWLTVV.